Presented here are 32 T cell receptor beta chains from one specimen sequenced in a study of long-term antiretroviral therapy in people with HIV. With survey level as its setting, the immunoSEQ assay was v3.0. Only in-frame clones appear in the TCRdb table, and some are missing; sequencing was by immunoSEQ multiplex PCR. Among approximately 33,000 clones listed, roughly four fifths were seen once. This specimen consisted of unsorted PBMCs, obtained 0.4 years before starting antiretroviral therapy. The receptors were sampled from a man younger than 35 with HIV.

The rearrangement joins TRBV27 to TRBJ1-6; 9 bases fit TRBD1. The germline CDR1 and CDR2 sequences are MNHEY and SMNVEV (reference sequence). The CDR3 runs to 13 residues. The V gene end was trimmed by 6 bases and the J gene end by 10 bases; junction bases not matched to a gene: 4. The CDR3: CASRGQGYSPLHF. CDR3 in DNA: TGTGCCAGCAGGGGACAGGGATACTCACCCCTCCACTTT.

This clone was counted a single time. This chain uses TRBV13 with TRBJ1-6; weak D call: TRBD1 (6 bases). V was pared by 0 bases and J by 10 bases, with 10 bases between. This CDR3 spans 14 amino acids. Germline CDR1 is PRHDT and CDR2 is FYEKMQ (reference sequence). The DNA of the CDR3 is TGTGCCAGCAGCTTAGGACAGGGAGGCTCACCCCTCCACTTT. It specifies CASSLGQGGSPLHF.

The chain recombines TRBV18 with TRBJ1-5; a weak D match, TRBD1 (6 bases). Germline CDR1 is KGHSH and CDR2 is LQKENI. The CDR3 has 14 residues. The V gene lost 2 bases and the J gene lost 7 bases, with 12 bases spanning the gap. The CDR3: CASSPGGGGQPQHF. The CDR3 region has the DNA TGTGCCAGCTCACCAGGGGGGGGCGGGCAGCCCCAGCATTTT.

The rearrangement uses TRBV7-9 and TRBJ1-2; the D gene is possibly TRBD1 (5 bases). This CDR3 contains 16 residues. CDR1 and CDR2 from the germline V gene are SEHNR and FQNEAQ (reference sequence). V lost 5 bases and J lost 5, with 21 bases in between. CDR3 loop: CASSPWGGTGRYGYTF. The CDR3 DNA sequence: TGTGCCAGCAGCCCATGGGGCGGGACTGGGCGGTATGGCTACACCTTC.

V gene TRBV7-6 combines with J gene TRBJ1-2, with no clear D. From germline, CDR1 is SGHVS and CDR2 FNYEAQ. This CDR3 is built from 14 residues. The V end lost 5 bases, the J end lost 4 bases, and 14 bases lay between the germline ends. The CDR3 sequence is CASSPDTLPYGYTF. DNA for the CDR3: TGTGCCAGCAGCCCCGACACACTCCCCTATGGCTACACCTTC.

The table lists this clone with a few counts. The chain is built from TRBV6-1 and TRBJ2-2; D is perhaps TRBD1 (7 bases). CDR1 is MNHNS, CDR2 SASEGT, per germline. The CDR3 totals 14 residues. V shed 9 bases and J shed 3 bases, with 14 bases lying between them. The CDR3 loop reads CASTQGEDTGELFF. DNA of the CDR3: TGTGCCAGTACCCAGGGGGAGGACACCGGGGAGCTGTTTTTT.

CDR3 sequence: CASSRGVNGYTF. In DNA form, the CDR3 reads TGTGCCAGCAGCCGGGGAGTGAATGGCTACACCTTC. The chain links TRBV28 to TRBJ1-2; D is unresolved. Trimming removed 6 bases from V and 6 bases from J, with 11 bases in between. Germline values: CDR1 MDHEN, CDR2 SYDVKM. The CDR3 sequence is 12 residues long.

This chain connects TRBV27 to TRBJ2-1; 7 bases match TRBD2. CDR3 length: 15 residues. Germline CDR1 reads MNHEY; CDR2 reads SMNVEV (reference sequence). After removal of 1 base from V and 8 bases from J, the junction contained 8 bases not matched to a gene. CDR3 loop: CASSLYSGTNYEQFF. CDR3 sequence (DNA): TGTGCCAGCAGTTTATACTCCGGGACTAATTATGAGCAGTTCTTC.

V and J are TRBV11-3 and TRBJ2-7; either TRBD1 or TRBD2 may fit D (6 bases each). Trimming stripped 5 bases from V and 7 bases from J, with 18 bases between. The CDR3 contains 14 residues. Germline assignment: CDR1 SGHNT and CDR2 YENEEA. Written as DNA, the CDR3 is TGTGCCAGCAGCCCCCGCCTGGGGGCGGGAGAGCAGTACTTC. Translation: CASSPRLGAGEQYF.

This clone was counted between two and nine times. The chain employs TRBV30 and TRBJ1-1; no reliable D call. Germline-derived CDR1 and CDR2 are GTSNPN and SVGIG (reference sequence). V gave up 4 bases and J gave up 8 bases, with 11 bases separating them. The CDR3 runs 11 residues. This CDR3 reads CAWKREREAFF. The CDR3 coding sequence is TGTGCCTGGAAAAGGGAAAGGGAAGCTTTCTTT.

This clone has a handful of counts. This chain uses TRBV5-1 with TRBJ1-2; D gene uncertain. CDR1 is SGHRS, CDR2 YFSETQ, per germline. The CDR3 sequence is 13 residues long. The germline V and J ends were trimmed by 6 bases and 4 bases, with 13 bases remaining between them. CDR3 sequence: CASTGVESYGYTF. DNA for the CDR3: TGCGCCAGCACCGGAGTGGAGTCCTATGGCTACACCTTC.

The chain joins TRBV11-2 to TRBJ2-7; 10 bases match TRBD2. V dropped 3 bases and J dropped 2; count of bases not matched to a gene: 10. In germline, CDR1 is SGHAT, CDR2 FQNNGV. The CDR3 contains 17 residues. The chain's CDR3 is CASSLAQVLAGAYEQYF. In nucleotides, the CDR3 is TGTGCCAGCAGCTTGGCCCAAGTGCTAGCGGGAGCCTACGAGCAGTACTTC. Drawing the rest from reference TRBV11-2 and TRBJ2-7, the complete variable domain is EAGVAQSPRYKIIEKRQSVAFWCNPISGHATLYWYQQILGQGPKLLIQFQNNGVVDDSQLPKDRFSAERLKGVDSTLKIQPAKLEDSAVYLCASSLAQVLAGAYEQYFGPGTRLTVT.

The CDR3, as DNA: TGTGCCATCAGTGGGACTAGCGGGGCCTACGAGCAGTACTTC. Its protein is CAISGTSGAYEQYF. V usage is TRBV10-3 and J usage is TRBJ2-7, with 12 bases matching TRBD2. Per the germline V gene, CDR1 is ENHRY and CDR2 is SYGVKD. The CDR3 extends over 14 amino acids. J was trimmed by 2 bases and V by 4 bases; bases with no gene match: 0.

Written as DNA, the CDR3 is TGCAGCGTTGAAGATCTTCGAGGCAATGAGCAGTTCTTC. Its protein is CSVEDLRGNEQFF. The chain is built from TRBV29-1 and TRBJ2-1; D uncertain. Trimming shortened V by 0 bases and J by 6 bases, and 9 bases separated the two germline ends. This CDR3 is built from 13 residues. Germline CDR1 and CDR2: SQVTM and ANQGSEA.

The chain joins TRBV5-4 to TRBJ2-6; no firm D call. The CDR3 is 15 amino acids. The V end lost 0 bases, the J end lost 0 bases, and 4 bases lay between the germline ends. CDR1 and CDR2 (germline): SGHNT, YYREEE (reference sequence). CDR3 protein: CASSLGNSGANVLTF. CDR3 DNA: TGTGCCAGCAGCTTGGGGAACTCTGGGGCCAACGTCCTGACTTTC.

V is TRBV7-3 and J is TRBJ1-4; no clear D. Germline CDR1 reads SGHTA; CDR2 reads FQGTGA. CDR3 length: 15 amino acids. Trimming took 5 bases from V and 0 from J, leaving 10 bases between them. The CDR3 DNA reads as TGTGCCAGCAGCGCCGGCCTTGCAACTAATGAAAAACTGTTTTTT. Translating it yields CASSAGLATNEKLFF.

The chain combines TRBV7-4 with TRBJ2-3; 11 bases are a match to TRBD2. The CDR3 consists of 16 residues. Per the germline V gene, CDR1 is SGHVT and CDR2 is SQSDAQ. Trimming cost V 4 bases and J 4 bases; bases outside gene matches: 7. In nucleotides, the CDR3 is TGTGCCAGCAGCTGCACCGGGACTAGCGGACCAGATACGCAGTATTTT. Translating it yields CASSCTGTSGPDTQYF.

The CDR3: CASSVAGYQETQYF. CDR3 coding DNA: TGTGCCAGCAGCGTAGCAGGGTACCAAGAGACCCAGTACTTC. V gene TRBV9 combines with J gene TRBJ2-5; D may be TRBD1 (5 bases). Germline V gives CDR1 SGDLS, CDR2 YYNGEE. V was trimmed by 0 bases and J by 0 bases, leaving 6 bases between them. The CDR3 has 14 amino acids.

This sequence joins TRBV29-1 and TRBJ1-1, with D hard to call. CDR1 SQVTM and CDR2 ANQGSEA come from the germline V gene. The CDR3 spans 10 residues. V was pared by 4 bases and J by 6 bases, with 6 bases between. The DNA of the CDR3 is TGCAGCGTTGTCGGAGCTGAAGCTTTCTTT. It encodes CSVVGAEAFF.

V usage is TRBV11-1 and J usage is TRBJ2-7, with D possibly matching TRBD2 (5 bases). The CDR3 length is 13 residues. CDR1 and CDR2 (germline): SGHAT, FQDESV (reference sequence). V was clipped by 5 bases and J by 3 bases, with 11 bases between them. CDR3 nucleotides: TGTGCCAGCAGCCACGGCGGGCTCTACGAGCAGTACTTC. Residues: CASSHGGLYEQYF.

CDR3 DNA sequence: TGCGCCAGCAGCCCGATGGACAGGGGGGGAAATCAGCCCCAGCATTTT. Amino acids: CASSPMDRGGNQPQHF. The chain is built from TRBV4-1 and TRBJ1-5; 10 nucleotides line up with TRBD1. The germline V gene has CDR1 MGHRA and CDR2 YSYEKL. CDR3 length: 16 amino acids. Losses at the gene ends were 4 bases for V and 4 bases for J; bases not matched to a gene: 7.

This chain uses TRBV27 with TRBJ1-6; maybe TRBD1 (6 bases). CDR3 length: 15 residues. Germline V gene lookup returns CDR1 MNHEY and CDR2 SMNVEV (reference sequence). Trimming shortened V by 2 bases and J by 9 bases, and 14 bases separated the two germline ends. CDR3 coding DNA: TGTGCCAGCAGTTTAGTACAGGGCCCGAGTTCACCCCTCCACTTT. This gives the protein CASSLVQGPSSPLHF.

This rearrangement joins TRBV4-1 to TRBJ2-3; the match to TRBD2 covers 8 bases. The germline V gene has CDR1 MGHRA and CDR2 YSYEKL. Trimming removed 0 bases from V and 2 bases from J; junction bases left unmatched: 10. CDR3 length: 18 amino acids. CDR3 region: CASSQEERSGSFTDTQYF. CDR3 nucleotides: TGCGCCAGCAGCCAAGAGGAACGGAGCGGGAGTTTCACAGATACGCAGTATTTT.

The chain couples TRBV7-9 to TRBJ2-1; D gene unclear. CDR1 SEHNR and CDR2 FQNEAQ come from the germline V gene (reference sequence). The ends were cut back, 5 bases at V and 8 bases at J, with 4 bases in the middle. This CDR3 is built from 10 residues. CDR3 sequence: CASSRYEQFF. The CDR3 region has the DNA TGTGCCAGCAGCCGGTATGAGCAGTTCTTC.

V and J are TRBV7-3 and TRBJ2-5; D is ambiguous. This CDR3 is built from 13 residues. Germline V gene lookup returns CDR1 SGHTA and CDR2 FQGTGA. Trimming removed 1 base at V and 3 bases at J, with 6 bases between. CDR3 DNA sequence: TGTGCCAGCAGCTTAAGTAGAGAAGAGACCCAGTACTTC. Protein sequence: CASSLSREETQYF. Full variable domain (rest looked up from reference TRBV7-3 and TRBJ2-5): GAGVSQTPSNKVTEKGKYVELRCDPISGHTALYWYRQSLGQGPEFLIYFQGTGAADDSGLPNDRFFAVRPEGSVSTLKIQRTERGDSAVYLCASSLSREETQYFGPGTRLLVL.

The chain is built from TRBV11-2 and TRBJ2-7; 7 bases match TRBD2. V gave up 5 bases and J gave up 4 bases; unmatched junction bases: 11. Germline CDR1 reads SGHAT; CDR2 reads FQNNGV. The CDR3 spans 15 residues. CDR3 sequence: CASSRPGTTRYEQYF. The CDR3 coding sequence is TGTGCCAGCAGCCGACCCGGGACTACCAGATACGAGCAGTACTTC.

This clone has just a few counts. The chain is built from TRBV18 and TRBJ1-5; D gene ambiguous. The CDR3 contains 14 residues. The ends were cut back, 3 bases at V and 6 bases at J, with 12 bases in the middle. Germline V gene data show CDR1 as KGHSH and CDR2 as LQKENI. The CDR3 sequence is CASSPSGESQPQHF. Here the CDR3 DNA reads TGTGCCAGCTCACCGTCTGGGGAGAGTCAGCCCCAGCATTTT.

V usage is TRBV9 and J usage is TRBJ1-1, with D unclear. Germline V gives CDR1 SGDLS, CDR2 YYNGEE. This CDR3 contains 14 residues. The V end lost 3 bases, the J end lost 6 bases, and 15 bases lay between the germline ends. The CDR3 reads CASSGLPVRAEAFF. The CDR3 DNA reads as TGTGCCAGCAGCGGTCTACCAGTTCGCGCTGAAGCTTTCTTT. The full variable domain, in which reference TRBV9 and TRBJ1-1 provide the parts outside the CDR3, is DSGVTQTPKHLITATGQRVTLRCSPRSGDLSVYWYQQSLDQGLQFLIQYYNGEERAKGNILERFSAQQFPDLHSELNLSSLELGDSALYFCASSGLPVRAEAFFGQGTRLTVV.

This chain links TRBV6-5 with TRBJ1-2, with TRBD1 identical over 7 bases. Germline V gives CDR1 MNHEY, CDR2 SVGAGI. J was trimmed by 8 bases and V by 10 bases; bases with no gene match: 7. The CDR3 is made up of 11 amino acids. The CDR3 nucleotides are TGTGCCACCAGGGGGGCTCTGGGCTACACCTTC. As protein: CATRGALGYTF.

V usage is TRBV9 and J usage is TRBJ2-5; 8 positions match TRBD2. This CDR3 is 16 amino acids long. Trimming cost V 1 base and J 4 bases; bases outside gene matches: 9. CDR1 and CDR2 from the germline V gene are SGDLS and YYNGEE. For the CDR3, the DNA is TGTGCCAGCAGCGTAACGGCAGGGACTAGAATAGAGACCCAGTACTTC. Its translation is CASSVTAGTRIETQYF.

This clone was seen a single time. The rearrangement uses TRBV6-4 and TRBJ2-5, with 9 bases fitting TRBD2. The germline V gene has CDR1 MRHNA and CDR2 SNTAGT. V shed 5 bases, J shed 4 bases, and the junction held 8 bases outside the gene matches. This CDR3 is 15 amino acids long. CDR3 protein: CASSSTSGGVETQYF. The CDR3 nucleotides are TGTGCCAGCAGTTCGACTAGCGGAGGAGTAGAGACCCAGTACTTC.

The chain couples TRBV25-1 to TRBJ2-1, with D tentatively TRBD1 or TRBD2 (5 bases each). The germline V and J ends were trimmed by 1 base and 8 bases, with 9 bases remaining between them. CDR1 is MGHDK and CDR2 is SYGVNS in the germline V gene. The CDR3 consists of 13 residues. As DNA, the CDR3 is TGTGCCAGCAGTGAATGGGGGTTCGATGAGCAGTTCTTC. Translation gives CASSEWGFDEQFF. Full variable domain (rest looked up from reference TRBV25-1 and TRBJ2-1): EADIYQTPRYLVIGTGKKITLECSQTMGHDKMYWYQQDPGMELHLIHYSYGVNSTEKGDLSSESTVSRIRTEHFPLTLESARPSHTSQYLCASSEWGFDEQFFGPGTRLTVL.